Listed below are T cell receptor beta chains from one sample, sequenced in a study of cytotoxic CD8 clonotypes in ibrutinib-treated CLL. Some clones are missing from TCRdb's copy, which holds only in-frame ones; the method was immunoSEQ multiplex PCR. The profile covers around 310,000 clones, with roughly 79% appearing a single time and 6.7% taken by the ten largest. Specimen: PBMCs, collected before ibrutinib treatment. These receptors were collected from a human donor with chronic lymphocytic leukemia. Both conserved end residues are part of each CDR3. The D gene is left open where the match is weak. Not all rows give a size; the values are once, few, many and, for expanded clones, a class.

clone size,V gene,J gene,D gene,CDR3 protein,CDR3 DNA
few,TRBV7-2,TRBJ2-2,-,CASSLLSGELFF,TGTGCCAGCAGCTTATTATCCGGGGAGCTGTTTTTT
-,TRBV6-5,TRBJ2-7,-,CASSHDTQYEQYF,TGTGCCAGCAGCCATGACACCCAATACGAGCAGTACTTC
-,TRBV5-4,TRBJ2-1,TRBD2,CASIAQTSGRVNEQFF,TGTGCCAGCATCGCTCAGACTAGCGGGAGAGTTAATGAGCAGTTCTTC
-,TRBV25-1,TRBJ1-1,TRBD1,CASSEPGTGGPEAFF,TGTGCCAGCAGTGAACCTGGGACAGGGGGGCCTGAAGCTTTCTTT
-,TRBV5-1,TRBJ1-1,TRBD1,CASSLVGTGNTEAFF,TGCGCCAGCAGCTTGGTTGGGACAGGGAACACTGAAGCTTTCTTT
-,TRBV5-1,TRBJ2-1,-,CASSWGDNEQFF,TGCGCCAGCAGCTGGGGGGACAATGAGCAGTTCTTC
-,TRBV6-6,TRBJ2-7,TRBD1,CASSYEDRGPYEQYF,TGTGCCAGCAGTTACGAGGACAGGGGGCCCTACGAGCAGTACTTC
-,TRBV25-1,TRBJ2-1,-,CASSPQVTYNEQFF,TGTGCCAGCAGTCCTCAGGTTACCTACAATGAGCAGTTCTTC
-,TRBV29-1,TRBJ2-1,TRBD2,CSVEGQGTSLRPNEQFF,TGCAGCGTTGAGGGTCAGGGGACTAGCTTGAGACCCAATGAGCAGTTCTTC
-,TRBV4-3,TRBJ1-2,TRBD1,CASSQGTGGGYGYTF,TGCGCCAGCAGCCAAGGGACAGGGGGTGGCTATGGCTACACCTTC
few,TRBV6-6,TRBJ2-3,-,CASSRNPSTDTQYF,TGTGCCAGCAGCCGAAACCCTAGCACAGATACGCAGTATTTT
-,TRBV18,TRBJ2-5,-,CASSLTGETQYF,TGTGCCAGCTCATTGACTGGGGAGACCCAGTACTTC
-,TRBV5-4,TRBJ2-3,-,CASSLANRRATDTQYF,TGTGCCAGCAGCTTGGCCAACCGGAGGGCAACAGATACGCAGTATTTT
-,TRBV4-1,TRBJ1-5,-,CASSQSALRWPQHF,TGCGCCAGCAGCCAATCGGCCCTGCGTTGGCCCCAGCATTTT
-,TRBV6-5,TRBJ1-1,-,CASSYIGGRTEAFF,TGTGCCAGCAGTTACATCGGGGGGCGCACTGAAGCTTTCTTT
once,TRBV27,TRBJ2-7,-,CASSLGTSSGYEQYF,TGTGCCAGCAGTCTCGGGACAAGCTCAGGCTACGAGCAGTACTTC
once,TRBV11-1,TRBJ1-5,-,CASSLDMGQPQHF,TGTGCCAGCAGCTTAGATATGGGTCAGCCCCAGCATTTT
few,TRBV5-1,TRBJ2-5,TRBD1,CASSLDRTGPQETQYF,TGCGCCAGCAGCTTGGATCGGACAGGACCTCAAGAGACCCAGTACTTC
-,TRBV30,TRBJ2-7,TRBD2,CAWRAGTSYEQYF,TGTGCCTGGAGAGCGGGAACTTCCTACGAGCAGTACTTC
-,TRBV7-6,TRBJ2-1,-,CASSLRETGPYEQFF,TGTGCCAGCAGCTTAAGGGAGACAGGCCCCTATGAGCAGTTCTTC
-,TRBV30,TRBJ2-1,TRBD1,CAWSRQGASYNEQFF,TGTGCCTGGAGTAGACAGGGGGCCTCCTACAATGAGCAGTTCTTC
-,TRBV27,TRBJ2-5,-,CASSLSRGGETQYF,TGTGCCAGCAGTTTATCGAGGGGCGGGGAGACCCAGTACTTC